Listed here are 12 T cell receptor beta chains from one sample, sequenced in a study of blood T cells in healthy people across ages. Combining a sample-barcoded 5' primer with a J-beta primer mix, a second PCR ran for about 6 to 12 cycles. Using its own MiXCR run on the 5' RACE reads, TCRdb lists one record per CDR3 protein. The sample includes 780,000 or so distinct CDR3 sequences, approximately 25% of them seen just once. These records were also assigned to another study, of T cells of mothers and their children.

Sample: blood. These receptors were taken from a boy aged 5 to 17 in good health.

This clonotype was observed a few times. One end of the junction is discordant with germline, which a read error may explain. The V and J genes are TRBV9 and TRBJ2-1, with TRBD2 identical over 10 bases. CDR1 is SGDLS and CDR2 is YYNGEE in the germline V gene. The CDR3 consists of 15 residues. CDR3 protein: CASSASSGSYNEQLF. The CDR3 DNA reads as TGTGCCAGCAGCGCTTCTAGCGGGAGCTACAATGAGCAGCTCTTC. Full variable domain (outside the CDR3, taken from reference TRBV9 and TRBJ2-1): DSGVTQTPKHLITATGQRVTLRCSPRSGDLSVYWYQQSLDQGLQFLIQYYNGEERAKGNILERFSAQQFPDLHSELNLSSLELGDSALYFCASSASSGSYNEQLFGPGTRLTVL.

This clonotype occurred a few times. The V gene is TRBV4-3, the J gene TRBJ1-4; D is undetermined. From germline, CDR1 is LGHNA and CDR2 YSLEER. The CDR3 extends over 13 amino acids. Between the trimmed V and J ends, which lost 0 bases and 12 bases, there was a span of 11 bases. In nucleotides, the CDR3 is TGCGCCAGCAGCCAAGATCTCCTTGGGGAACTGTTTTTT. It codes for CASSQDLLGELFF.

The chain links TRBV12-3 or TRBV12-4 to TRBJ2-7; maybe TRBD1 (5 bases). The CDR3 covers 12 residues. Trimming took 5 bases from V and 2 from J, leaving 7 bases between them. CDR3 nucleotides: TGTGCCAGCAGTATGACAGCCTACGAGCAGTACTTC. This gives the protein CASSMTAYEQYF.

This clonotype has a single count. The chain joins TRBV18 to TRBJ1-2, with 7 bases aligning to TRBD1. This CDR3 region has 14 residues. Germline V gene data show CDR1 as KGHSH and CDR2 as LQKENI. V dropped 3 bases and J dropped 3; count of bases not matched to a gene: 4. The CDR3 loop is CASSPIGQDYGYTF. DNA of the CDR3: TGTGCCAGCTCACCGATCGGACAGGACTATGGCTACACCTTC.

This chain joins TRBV20-1 and TRBJ1-6; possibly TRBD1 for D (5 bases). The CDR3 runs to 13 residues. Trimming shortened V by 4 bases and J by 4 bases, and 8 bases separated the two germline ends. Germline loops: CDR1 DFQATT, CDR2 SNEGSKA (reference sequence). DNA of the CDR3: TGCAGTGCTACCCGACAGTATAATTCACCCCTCCACTTT. It specifies CSATRQYNSPLHF.

Only a few counts were recorded for this clonotype. The chain links TRBV11-2 to TRBJ1-4, with D possibly being TRBD1 (5 bases). Germline V gives CDR1 SGHAT, CDR2 FQNNGV. The CDR3 has 16 residues. Trimming removed 4 bases at V and 6 bases at J, with 18 bases between. The CDR3 coding sequence is TGTGCCAGCAGCTCACGATCGTGGCAGGGAGATGAAAAACTGTTTTTT. Amino acid sequence: CASSSRSWQGDEKLFF.

Points on this clonotype: The junction differs from germline at one of its ends, possibly a read error. The chain is built from TRBV2 and TRBJ1-4; D gene ambiguous. There are 16 residues in the CDR3. Per germline, CDR1 SNHLY and CDR2 FYNNEI. Here the CDR3 DNA reads TGTGCCGGCAGTGAGATGGGAGCTGCAACTAATGAAAAACTGTTTTTT. Translating it yields CAGSEMGAATNEKLFF.

This clonotype appeared once. The chain uses TRBV20-1 and TRBJ1-3; tentative D call: TRBD1 (5 bases). This CDR3 spans 17 amino acids. CDR1 is DFQATT, CDR2 SNEGSKA, per germline (reference sequence). V dropped 0 bases and J dropped 3 bases, with 18 bases sitting between them. The CDR3 DNA reads as TGCAGTGCTAGAGATCAACCCGGGGGAGGCCTTGGAAACACCATATATTTT. It codes for CSARDQPGGGLGNTIYF.

Only a few counts were recorded for this clonotype. J is TRBJ2-5 and V is TRBV7-9, with D possibly matching TRBD2 (5 bases). CDR3 length equals 12 residues. Germline CDR1 is SEHNR and CDR2 is FQNEAQ (reference sequence). The V end lost 5 bases, the J end lost 7 bases, and 11 bases lay between the germline ends. The CDR3 DNA is TGTGCCAGCAGCGGGCTAGCTGCGACCCAGTACTTC. Amino acid sequence: CASSGLAATQYF.

The genes are TRBV29-1 and TRBJ2-5; the match to TRBD1 covers 8 bases. The J call may be wrong; the DNA end is better matched by TRBJ2-1. The CDR3 contains 11 residues. Germline CDR1 SQVTM, CDR2 ANQGSEA. The CDR3 region has the DNA TGCAGCGGGACAGGGAACAATGAGCAGTTCTTC. Amino acid sequence: CSGTGNNEQFF.

This clonotype came up a few times. The CDR3 nucleotides are TGCGCCAGCAGCCAAGACAGGGGCCTAAGCGGCCAGCCCCAGCATTTT. Protein: CASSQDRGLSGQPQHF. V is TRBV4-3 and J is TRBJ1-5; weak D call: TRBD1 (6 bases). The CDR3 runs to 16 residues. Trimming pared 0 bases from V and 7 bases from J, leaving 16 bases between. The germline gives CDR1 LGHNA, CDR2 YSLEER.

The chain employs TRBV29-1 and TRBJ2-7; D unresolved. V lost 6 bases, J lost 0 bases, and 12 bases lay in between. This CDR3 contains 13 residues. Germline values: CDR1 SQVTM, CDR2 ANQGSEA. The CDR3 DNA is TGCAGCGTGACCGGGTTTAGCTCCTACGAGCAGTACTTC. Translation: CSVTGFSSYEQYF.